Sequencing of this T cell receptor beta chain was carried out in a study of post-analysis software for immune sequencing data. Sequencing libraries made from TCR beta cDNA carried unique molecular identifiers. TCRdb processed the PCR reads anew with MiXCR; each CDR3 protein has one entry. The table has about 460,000 distinct CDR3 sequences, around 40% seen once. Study-level points and caveats: When patients were compared with controls, 5 or 6 TRBV segments were more frequent, TRBV5-6, TRBV5-1 and TRBV20-1 among them.

The length of the CDR3 is 15 amino acids, counting both ends. Germline V gene lookup returns CDR1 MDHEN and CDR2 SYDVKM. On this clonotype: No antigen is known for it. It is unclear where the CDR3 begins or ends on the DNA, so no DNA is shown, and the CDR3 is as TCRdb lists it.

The sequence came from a girl aged 5 to 17 with multiple sclerosis. The sample was blood. The V call is TRBV28, the J call TRBJ2-6. This chain's CDR3 is CACRGWGSGANVRTF.